Presented here are 26 T cell receptor beta chains from one specimen sequenced in a study of T cell repertoires in cytomegalovirus infection. TCRdb used MiXCR to reprocess the reads, holding one entry per CDR3 protein. In the table there are 100,000 to 150,000 distinct CDR3 sequences, around 32% of which are singletons. These receptors are not linked to any known antigen. The sample in question was CD8+ T cells from cultured PBMCs, obtained from culture after CMV antigen stimulation. Receptors originate from a human donor in good health (CMV status not recorded). Some clones in this sample may be carry-over from other donors' samples.

This clonotype was counted only a few times. This chain connects TRBV12-3 or TRBV12-4 to TRBJ2-1; 8 bases line up with TRBD2. CDR3 length: 14 amino acids. V gave up 0 bases and J gave up 10 bases; unmatched junction bases: 5. CDR3 sequence: CASSLAGGGVEQFF. CDR3 coding DNA: TGTGCCAGCAGTTTAGCCGGGGGGGGCGTAGAGCAGTTCTTC.

This sequence joins TRBV4-1 and TRBJ2-7; D possibly matches TRBD1 or TRBD2 (5 bases each). Germline CDR1 and CDR2: MGHRA and YSYEKL. The CDR3 extends over 13 amino acids. Deletions cut 5 bases from V and 4 bases from J, with 12 bases between. CDR3 sequence (DNA): TGCGCCAGCAGCGACATTGGGGGATACGAGCAGTACTTC. This translates into CASSDIGGYEQYF.

The chain recombines TRBV12-3 or TRBV12-4 with TRBJ2-3; the D gene is possibly TRBD1 (6 bases). V was shortened by 1 base and J by 3 bases, with 11 bases between the two germline ends. The CDR3 is 15 residues long. Written as DNA, the CDR3 is TGTGCCAGCAGTTTAGACCAGGGGCGGACAGATACGCAGTATTTT. Translating gives CASSLDQGRTDTQYF.

The table lists this clonotype with a few counts. The chain links TRBV7-9 to TRBJ1-1; D is ambiguous. Trimming stripped 4 bases from V and 3 bases from J, with 18 bases between. The germline V gene has CDR1 SEHNR and CDR2 FQNEAQ (reference sequence). The CDR3 spans 16 residues. The CDR3 bases are TGTGCCAGCAGCTACGTCGCACGAACTGGGGACACTGAAGCTTTCTTT. It is translated as CASSYVARTGDTEAFF.

The chain is built from TRBV7-2 and TRBJ2-5, with unresolved D. Germline assignment: CDR1 SGHTA and CDR2 FQGNSA. The germline V and J ends were trimmed by 0 bases and 7 bases, with 6 bases remaining between them. This CDR3 comprises 12 residues. The CDR3 sequence is CASSLASWTQYF. CDR3 sequence (DNA): TGTGCCAGCAGCTTAGCTAGTTGGACCCAGTACTTC.

The chain links TRBV24-1 to TRBJ2-1, with a possible D match to TRBD1 (5 bases). The CDR3 has 14 amino acids. Germline CDR1 reads KGHDR; CDR2 reads SFDVKD. The ends were cut back, 5 bases at V and 4 bases at J, with 11 bases in the middle. The DNA of the CDR3 is TGTGCCACCAGTGGGGCAGGGCCATACAATGAGCAGTTCTTC. Translation gives CATSGAGPYNEQFF.

The V call is TRBV12-3 or TRBV12-4, the J call TRBJ2-3, with 7 positions matching TRBD1. V was pared by 9 bases and J by 4 bases, with 4 bases of the junction left unmatched. The CDR3 totals 12 residues. CDR3 DNA sequence: TGTGCCAGTACAGGGGTTGCAGATACGCAGTATTTT. It translates to CASTGVADTQYF.

This clonotype has a single count. The chain recombines TRBV4-1 with TRBJ1-5; perhaps TRBD1 as D (5 bases). CDR3 length equals 15 residues. The germline V gene has CDR1 MGHRA and CDR2 YSYEKL. V dropped 0 bases and J dropped 4 bases, with 10 bases sitting between them. This CDR3 reads CASSQDLWTNQPQHF. In DNA form, the CDR3 reads TGCGCCAGCAGCCAAGATCTATGGACAAATCAGCCCCAGCATTTT.

This clonotype was seen more than once but under ten times. The rearrangement joins TRBV10-3 to TRBJ1-3; 8 nucleotides match TRBD1. CDR1 is ENHRY, CDR2 SYGVKD, per germline. The CDR3 totals 16 residues. After removal of 3 bases from V and 4 bases from J, the junction contained 8 bases not matched to a gene. DNA for the CDR3: TGTGCCATCAGTGATCCAGGGGGCGCAGAAGGAAACACCATATATTTT. Translation: CAISDPGGAEGNTIYF.

There are a few counts of this clonotype. The chain recombines TRBV27 with TRBJ1-2, with TRBD1 matching 7 bases. The CDR3 consists of 14 residues. After removal of 5 bases from V and 4 bases from J, the junction contained 7 bases not matched to a gene. Germline V gene lookup returns CDR1 MNHEY and CDR2 SMNVEV (reference sequence). CDR3 region: CASSMGQQAYGYTF. The CDR3 DNA sequence: TGTGCCAGCAGTATGGGACAGCAAGCCTATGGCTACACCTTC.

The chain links TRBV14 to TRBJ2-1; unclear D gene. The CDR3 length is 15 residues. V lost 0 bases and J lost 9, with 15 bases in between. Germline V gene lookup returns CDR1 SGHDN and CDR2 FVKESK. CDR3 residues: CASSQDSNLLLEQFF. As DNA, the CDR3 is TGTGCCAGCAGCCAAGACTCCAACCTGCTCCTTGAGCAGTTCTTC.

This clonotype was found a few times. This rearrangement joins TRBV4-3 to TRBJ1-5; D is uncertain. The germline CDR1 and CDR2 sequences are LGHNA and YSLEER. This CDR3 has 15 residues. V was pared by 0 bases and J by 4 bases, with 10 bases between. The CDR3 spells CASSQDFGFNQPQHF. The CDR3 bases are TGCGCCAGCAGCCAAGATTTCGGTTTTAATCAGCCCCAGCATTTT.

Many counts were recorded for this clonotype. This rearrangement joins TRBV7-6 to TRBJ2-5, with 14 bases lining up with TRBD2. Germline lookup yields CDR1 SGHVS and CDR2 FNYEAQ. The CDR3 extends over 16 amino acids. V was clipped by 5 bases and J by 3 bases; unmatched bases: 5. The CDR3 DNA sequence: TGTGCCAGCAGCGCTTCGGGACTAGCGGGGGAAGAGACCCAGTACTTC. It codes for CASSASGLAGEETQYF.

This chain connects TRBV19 to TRBJ2-5, with 12 bases lining up with TRBD2. V shed 3 bases, J shed 1 base, and the junction held 3 bases outside the gene matches. CDR3 length: 16 amino acids. Germline loops: CDR1 LNHDA, CDR2 SQIVND (reference sequence). CDR3 protein: CASSILAGGPQETQYF. The CDR3 bases are TGTGCCAGTAGTATTCTAGCGGGGGGGCCCCAAGAGACCCAGTACTTC.

The chain recombines TRBV6-5 with TRBJ1-1; weak D call: TRBD1 (5 bases). Trimming took off 2 bases at V and 10 bases at J, with 14 bases between the two ends. Germline lookup yields CDR1 MNHEY and CDR2 SVGAGI. CDR3 size: 13 residues. CDR3 DNA: TGTGCCAGCAGTTACATCGGGGGGAGTGTAGCTTTCTTT. Its protein is CASSYIGGSVAFF.

The chain combines TRBV7-8 with TRBJ2-5; D remains ambiguous. Between the trimmed V and J ends, which lost 7 bases and 2 bases, there was a span of 17 bases. This CDR3 has 15 residues. CDR1 is SGHVS and CDR2 is FQNEAQ in the germline V gene. The CDR3 DNA sequence: TGTGCCAGCATCGAAACTTTGGCACCTCAAGAGACCCAGTACTTC. Translating it yields CASIETLAPQETQYF.

This clonotype was counted between two and nine times. This chain connects TRBV12-3 or TRBV12-4 to TRBJ1-3; D remains ambiguous. Trimming removed 1 base at V and 2 bases at J, with 9 bases between. The CDR3 is 15 residues long. CDR3 nucleotide sequence: TGTGCCAGCAGTTTAGGGGGAGTAGCTGGAAACACCATATATTTT. Translated, it gives CASSLGGVAGNTIYF.

V is TRBV20-1 and J is TRBJ2-3, with D perhaps TRBD1 (5 bases). CDR1 DFQATT and CDR2 SNEGSKA come from the germline V gene (reference sequence). The CDR3 extends over 16 amino acids. Trimming took off 0 bases at V and 2 bases at J, with 15 bases between the two ends. CDR3 amino acids: CSARDPGRALTDTQYF. CDR3 DNA: TGCAGTGCTAGAGACCCCGGCAGGGCGCTCACAGATACGCAGTATTTT.

Note on this clonotype: The conserved final phenylalanine or tryptophan is absent from the CDR3, which likely points to a read error. In DNA, the CDR3 is TGCGCCAGCAGCTTGAGAGGCCAGCCTAATGAAGCTTTCCTT. Its protein product is CASSLRGQPNEAFL. The chain recombines TRBV5-1 with TRBJ1-1; D is uncertain. The CDR3 is made up of 14 amino acids. The V end lost 1 base, the J end lost 7 bases, and 14 bases lay between the germline ends. Germline lookup yields CDR1 SGHRS and CDR2 YFSETQ.

This rearrangement joins TRBV7-8 to TRBJ2-5, with 9 bases identical to TRBD1. Germline CDR1 is SGHVS and CDR2 is FQNEAQ. V shed 5 bases, J shed 4 bases, and the junction held 11 bases outside the gene matches. This CDR3 has 16 amino acids. The CDR3 spells CASSHTGTGFGETQYF. CDR3 DNA sequence: TGTGCCAGCAGCCATACCGGGACAGGGTTCGGAGAGACCCAGTACTTC.

This clonotype was detected many times. The rearrangement joins TRBV6-5 to TRBJ1-2; D possibly corresponds to TRBD1 (6 bases). The germline V gene has CDR1 MNHEY and CDR2 SVGAGI. This CDR3 is 17 amino acids long. The V end lost 2 bases, the J end lost 3 bases, and 19 bases lay between the germline ends. CDR3 sequence reads: CASSYDPLIRGDYGYTF. The CDR3 bases are TGTGCCAGCAGTTACGACCCCCTCATCAGGGGCGACTATGGCTACACCTTC.

J is TRBJ1-4 and V is TRBV19; D unresolved. The V and J ends lost 8 bases and 7 bases respectively, with 14 bases between them. The V gene's germline CDR1 is LNHDA and CDR2 SQIVND (reference sequence). This CDR3 region has 13 residues. Here the CDR3 reads CASRSEVGEKLFF. As DNA, the CDR3 is TGTGCCAGTCGCTCCGAAGTTGGTGAAAAACTGTTTTTT.

The chain uses TRBV12-3 or TRBV12-4 and TRBJ2-3, with D hard to call. The germline V and J ends were trimmed by 3 bases and 2 bases, with 9 bases remaining between them. There are 14 residues in the CDR3. Here the CDR3 reads CASSLLVYTDTQYF. Here the CDR3 DNA reads TGTGCCAGCAGTTTGCTCGTGTACACAGATACGCAGTATTTT.

This clonotype has just a few counts. The chain recombines TRBV19 with TRBJ2-1; D tentatively reads TRBD1 or TRBD2 (6 bases each). The CDR3 totals 12 residues. Trimming took 4 bases from V and 15 from J, leaving 16 bases between them. Germline V gene sequence: CDR1 LNHDA, CDR2 SQIVND (reference sequence). DNA of the CDR3: TGTGCCAGTAGTAACGACAGGAGGGCTCGGTTCTTC. Its protein is CASSNDRRARFF.

This clonotype was counted a few times. This chain links TRBV12-3 or TRBV12-4 with TRBJ2-7; the match to TRBD2 covers 7 bases. The V gene end was trimmed by 3 bases and the J gene end by 7 bases; junction bases not matched to a gene: 9. This CDR3 has 14 residues. CDR3 in amino acids: CASSFGDYTGEQYF. CDR3 nucleotide sequence: TGTGCCAGCAGTTTTGGGGACTACACGGGGGAGCAGTACTTC.

J is TRBJ2-5 and V is TRBV12-3 or TRBV12-4; D may correspond to TRBD1 or TRBD2 (6 bases each). The CDR3 covers 15 residues. The V gene lost 6 bases and the J gene lost 5 bases, with 19 bases spanning the gap. The CDR3 region has the DNA TGTGCCAGCAGCCCGGGGGCCAGGGTGGTGGAGACCCAGTACTTC. The encoded protein is CASSPGARVVETQYF.